Listed here are 2 T cell receptor beta chains from one sample, sequenced in a study of T cells in Graves' hyperthyroidism and ophthalmopathy. The TCR beta CDR3 regions underwent amplification using RNA transcripts as the source. First-round RT-PCR with HTBI primers amplified the TCR CDR3 region. Each CDR3 protein is one row after TCRdb ran MiXCR on the multiplex PCR reads. The sample consists of some 340,000 distinct CDR3 sequences, approximately 13% of them appearing once. Sequenced: blood. Source of these receptors: a woman between 35 and 50 years old with Graves' ophthalmopathy.

This clonotype was found a few times. The chain employs TRBV7-9 and TRBJ1-4; D remains ambiguous. V was clipped by 0 bases and J by 0 bases, with 11 bases between them. Germline V lookup: CDR1 SEHNR, CDR2 FQNEAQ (reference sequence). The CDR3 length is 17 residues. The CDR3, as DNA: TGTGCCAGCAGCTTAGCGCGTCTGGCAGCAACTAATGAAAAACTGTTTTTT. It yields the protein CASSLARLAATNEKLFF.

This clonotype was seen repeatedly, ten times or more. V usage is TRBV20-1 and J usage is TRBJ1-2; 7 nucleotides agree with TRBD1. Germline-derived CDR1 and CDR2 are DFQATT and SNEGSKA (reference sequence). With 2 bases clipped from V and 8 bases from J, the junction kept 5 bases outside the gene matches. This CDR3 comprises 12 residues. CDR3 sequence: CSARPNRGGYTF. The CDR3 coding sequence is TGCAGTGCTAGACCTAACAGGGGCGGCTACACCTTC.